The entry that follows covers one TCR beta chain sequence. V dropped 6 bases and J dropped 0 bases, with 16 bases sitting between them. Germline V CDR1 and CDR2: SGHRS, YFSETQ. The CDR3 is made up of 17 amino acids. This sample was included in a study of lymphopenia after photon versus proton radiotherapy. Measured with immunoSEQ multiplex PCR; TCRdb has only the in-frame clones, and not every one. The sample includes approximately 23,000 clones, around 88% seen only once; the top ten take around 10%. V and J are TRBV5-1 and TRBJ2-6; D unclear. The sequence came from a man older than 75 with esophageal cancer. The sequencing here drew on peripheral blood, taken from a patient treated with proton-based radiotherapy. The DNA of the CDR3 is TGCGCCAGCACGCCTTGGGCCGCCAACTCTGGGGCCAACGTCCTGACTTTC. Translated, it gives CASTPWAANSGANVLTF. Based on the CDR3 plus reference TRBV5-1 and TRBJ2-6, the full variable domain is KAGVTQTPRYLIKTRGQQVTLSCSPISGHRSVSWYQQTPGQGLQFLFEYFSETQRNKGNFPGRFSGRQFSNSRSEMNVSTLELGDSALYLCASTPWAANSGANVLTFGAGSRLTVL.